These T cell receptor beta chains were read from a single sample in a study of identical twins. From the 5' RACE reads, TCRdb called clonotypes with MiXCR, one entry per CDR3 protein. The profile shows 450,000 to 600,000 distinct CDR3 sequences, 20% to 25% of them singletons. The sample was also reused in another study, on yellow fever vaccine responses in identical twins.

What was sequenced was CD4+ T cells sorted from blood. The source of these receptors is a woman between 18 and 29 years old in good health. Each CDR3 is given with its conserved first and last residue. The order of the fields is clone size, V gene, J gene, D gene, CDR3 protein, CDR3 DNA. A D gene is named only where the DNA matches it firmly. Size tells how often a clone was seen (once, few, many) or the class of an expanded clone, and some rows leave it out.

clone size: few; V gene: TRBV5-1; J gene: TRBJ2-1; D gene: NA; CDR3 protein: CASNWEVPYNEQFF; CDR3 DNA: TGCGCCAGCAATTGGGAGGTACCCTACAATGAGCAGTTCTTC
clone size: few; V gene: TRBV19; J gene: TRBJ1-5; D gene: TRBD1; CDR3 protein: CASSMWVTGVKKPQHF; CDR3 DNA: TGTGCCAGTAGTATGTGGGTGACAGGGGTTAAGAAGCCCCAGCATTTT
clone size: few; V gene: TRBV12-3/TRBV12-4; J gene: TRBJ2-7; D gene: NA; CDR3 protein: CASSFEGLSSYEQYF; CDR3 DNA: TGTGCCAGCAGTTTTGAAGGACTTAGCTCCTACGAGCAGTACTTC
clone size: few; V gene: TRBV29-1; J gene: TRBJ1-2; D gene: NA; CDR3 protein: CSVVQGTSNYGYTF; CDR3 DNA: TGCAGCGTTGTTCAGGGGACCTCAAACTATGGCTACACCTTC
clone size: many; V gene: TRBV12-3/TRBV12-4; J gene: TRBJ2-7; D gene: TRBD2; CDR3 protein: CASSSEAGVHEQYF; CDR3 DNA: TGTGCCAGCAGTTCTGAAGCGGGAGTTCACGAGCAGTACTTC
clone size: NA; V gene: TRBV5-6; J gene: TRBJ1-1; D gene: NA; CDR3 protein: CASSVLGIANTEAFF; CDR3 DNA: TGTGCCAGCAGCGTGCTGGGTATCGCGAACACTGAAGCTTTCTTT
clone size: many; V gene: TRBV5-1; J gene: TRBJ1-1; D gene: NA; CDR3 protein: CASSLVVGANTEAFF; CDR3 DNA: TGCGCCAGCAGCTTGGTAGTAGGGGCGAACACTGAAGCTTTCTTT
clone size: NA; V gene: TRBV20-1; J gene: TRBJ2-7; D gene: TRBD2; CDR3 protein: CSARAGGVPYEQYF; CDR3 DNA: TGCAGTGCTAGGGCGGGAGGAGTACCCTACGAGCAGTACTTC
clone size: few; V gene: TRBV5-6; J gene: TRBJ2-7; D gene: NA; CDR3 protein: CASRWGQGSYEQYF; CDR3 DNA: TGTGCCAGCAGGTGGGGCCAGGGCTCCTACGAGCAGTACTTC
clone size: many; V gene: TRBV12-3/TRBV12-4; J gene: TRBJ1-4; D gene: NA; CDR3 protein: CASSLRAFNEKLFF; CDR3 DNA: TGTGCCAGCAGTTTACGGGCTTTTAATGAAAAACTGTTTTTT
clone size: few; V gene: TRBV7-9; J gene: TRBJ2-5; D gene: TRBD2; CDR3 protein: CASSLMRGAQETQYF; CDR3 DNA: TGTGCCAGCAGCTTAATGCGGGGGGCCCAAGAGACCCAGTACTTC
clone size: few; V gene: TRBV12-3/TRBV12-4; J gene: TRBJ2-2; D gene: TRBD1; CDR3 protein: CASSWDRAIGPGELFF; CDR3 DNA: TGTGCCAGCAGCTGGGACAGGGCCATCGGGCCCGGGGAGCTGTTTTTT
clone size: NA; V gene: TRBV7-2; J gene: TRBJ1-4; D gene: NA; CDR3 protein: CASSSRQPNEKLFF; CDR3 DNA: TGTGCCAGCAGCTCACGACAGCCAAATGAAAAACTGTTTTTT
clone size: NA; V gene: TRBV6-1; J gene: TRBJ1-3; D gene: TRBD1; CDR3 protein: CASRETGQGVGNTIYF; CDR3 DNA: TGTGCCAGCAGAGAAACGGGACAGGGTGTTGGAAACACCATATATTTT
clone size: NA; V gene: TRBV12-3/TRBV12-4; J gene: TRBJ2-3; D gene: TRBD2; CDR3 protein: CASSLRAGGRSTDTQYF; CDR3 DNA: TGTGCCAGCAGTTTAAGGGCGGGAGGGCGTAGCACAGATACGCAGTATTTT
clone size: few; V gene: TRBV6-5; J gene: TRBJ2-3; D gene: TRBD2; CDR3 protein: CASSYRSVRLAGGPPTQYF; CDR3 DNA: TGTGCCAGCAGTTACCGAAGCGTTCGACTAGCGGGAGGGCCTCCTACGCAGTATTTT
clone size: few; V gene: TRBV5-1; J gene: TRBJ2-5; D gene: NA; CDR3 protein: CASSFSPETQYF; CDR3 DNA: TGCGCCAGCAGCTTCTCGCCTGAGACCCAGTACTTC
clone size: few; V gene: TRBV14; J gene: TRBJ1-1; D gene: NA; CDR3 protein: CASSQLQGRYTEAFF; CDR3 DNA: TGTGCCAGCAGCCAACTGCAGGGACGGTACACTGAAGCTTTCTTT
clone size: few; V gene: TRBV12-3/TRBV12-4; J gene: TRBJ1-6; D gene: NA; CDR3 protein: CASSLVGRNSPLHF; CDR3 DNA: TGTGCCAGCAGTTTGGTAGGCCGTAATTCACCCCTCCACTTT
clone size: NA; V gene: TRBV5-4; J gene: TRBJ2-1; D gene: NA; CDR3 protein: CASSLGREENEQFF; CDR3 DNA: TGTGCCAGCAGCTTGGGAAGGGAGGAAAATGAGCAGTTCTTC
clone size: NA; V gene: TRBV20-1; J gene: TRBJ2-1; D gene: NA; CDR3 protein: CSAQHWRAGNEQFF; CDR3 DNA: TGCAGTGCTCAACACTGGAGGGCCGGGAATGAGCAGTTCTTC
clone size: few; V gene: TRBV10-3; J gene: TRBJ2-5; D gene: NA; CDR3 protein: CAISESGGPWETQYF; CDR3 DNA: TGTGCCATCAGTGAGTCTGGAGGGCCGTGGGAGACCCAGTACTTC
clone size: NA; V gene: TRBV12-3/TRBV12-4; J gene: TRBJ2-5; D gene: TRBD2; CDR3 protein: CASSLGLAGGRGETQYF; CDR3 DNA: TGTGCCAGCAGTTTAGGCCTAGCGGGAGGGCGAGGGGAGACCCAGTACTTC
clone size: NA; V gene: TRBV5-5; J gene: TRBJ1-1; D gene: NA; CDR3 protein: CASSFGSGTEAFF; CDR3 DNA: TGTGCCAGCAGCTTTGGTTCAGGCACTGAAGCTTTCTTT
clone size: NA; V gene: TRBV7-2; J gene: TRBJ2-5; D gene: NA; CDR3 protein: CASSRSGTQLNQYF; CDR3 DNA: TGTGCCAGCAGCAGGTCCGGGACACAACTGAACCAGTACTTC
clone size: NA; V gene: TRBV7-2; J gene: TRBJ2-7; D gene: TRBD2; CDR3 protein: CASSLAGGPREQYF; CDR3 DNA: TGTGCCAGCAGCTTAGCGGGAGGGCCACGTGAGCAGTACTTC
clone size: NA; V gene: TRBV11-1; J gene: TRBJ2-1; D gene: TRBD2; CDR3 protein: CASSLSRTSGPSSSYNEQFF; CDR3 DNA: TGTGCCAGCAGCTTATCCCGGACTAGCGGGCCATCCAGCTCCTACAATGAGCAGTTCTTC
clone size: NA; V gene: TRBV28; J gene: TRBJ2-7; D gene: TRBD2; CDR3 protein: CASMAGGPAYEQYF; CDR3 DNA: TGTGCCAGCATGGCGGGAGGCCCAGCCTACGAGCAGTACTTC
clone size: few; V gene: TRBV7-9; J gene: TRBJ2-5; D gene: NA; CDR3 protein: CASSPGAGVRQETQYF; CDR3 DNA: TGTGCCAGCAGCCCTGGGGCTGGGGTGAGACAAGAGACCCAGTACTTC
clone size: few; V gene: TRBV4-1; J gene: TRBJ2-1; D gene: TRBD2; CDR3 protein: CASSQVALAGVEQFF; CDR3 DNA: TGCGCCAGCAGCCAAGTCGCACTAGCGGGAGTGGAGCAGTTCTTC
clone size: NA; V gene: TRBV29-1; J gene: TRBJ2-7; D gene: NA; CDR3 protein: CSVADTPGDEQYF; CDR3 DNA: TGCAGCGTTGCTGACACCCCGGGCGACGAGCAGTACTTC
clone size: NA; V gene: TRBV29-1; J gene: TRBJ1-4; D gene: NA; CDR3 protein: CSVDVGEKLFF; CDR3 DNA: TGCAGCGTTGATGTTGGGGAAAAACTGTTTTTT
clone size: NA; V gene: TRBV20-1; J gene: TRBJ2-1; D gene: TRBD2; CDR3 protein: CSAEVASGGREQFF; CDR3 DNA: TGCAGTGCTGAAGTGGCTAGCGGGGGCCGGGAGCAGTTCTTC
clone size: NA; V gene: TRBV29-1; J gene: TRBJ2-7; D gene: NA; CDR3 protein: CSVEGVSYEQYF; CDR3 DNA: TGCAGCGTTGAGGGGGTTAGTTACGAGCAGTACTTC
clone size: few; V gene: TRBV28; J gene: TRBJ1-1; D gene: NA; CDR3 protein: CASSLFQGAAFF; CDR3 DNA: TGTGCCAGCAGTTTATTTCAGGGTGCAGCTTTCTTT
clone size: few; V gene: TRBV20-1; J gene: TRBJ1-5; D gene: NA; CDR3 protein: CSARESGQQRSNQPQHF; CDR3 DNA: TGCAGTGCTAGAGAGTCTGGACAGCAGAGAAGCAATCAGCCCCAGCATTTT
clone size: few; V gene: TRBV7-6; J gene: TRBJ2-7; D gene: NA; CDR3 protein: CASSLGGVDGQYF; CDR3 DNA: TGTGCCAGCAGCTTAGGAGGGGTAGACGGGCAGTACTTC
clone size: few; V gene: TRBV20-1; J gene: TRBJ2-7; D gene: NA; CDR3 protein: CSTPGQGIHEQYF; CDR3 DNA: TGCAGTACCCCGGGACAAGGGATTCACGAGCAGTACTTC
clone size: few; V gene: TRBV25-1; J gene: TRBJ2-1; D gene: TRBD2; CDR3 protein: CGYRRGVTSGNLADNEQFF; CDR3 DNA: TGTGGCTACCGTAGGGGGGTAACTAGCGGGAACCTCGCCGACAATGAGCAGTTCTTC
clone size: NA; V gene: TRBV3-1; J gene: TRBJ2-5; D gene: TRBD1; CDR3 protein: CTSSPHRGLSETQYF; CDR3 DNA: TGTACCAGCAGCCCCCACAGGGGGCTGTCAGAGACCCAGTACTTC
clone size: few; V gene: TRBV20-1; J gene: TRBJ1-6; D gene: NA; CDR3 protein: CSARVAPGTLHF; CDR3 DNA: TGCAGTGCTAGAGTAGCCCCTGGAACCCTCCACTTT
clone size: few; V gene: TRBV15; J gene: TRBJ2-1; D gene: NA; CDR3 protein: CATSKLGEYNEQFF; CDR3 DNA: TGTGCCACCAGCAAACTAGGGGAATACAATGAGCAGTTCTTC
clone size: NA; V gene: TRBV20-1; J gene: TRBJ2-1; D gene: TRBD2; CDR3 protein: CSARAHGNGRNEQFF; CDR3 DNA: TGCAGTGCTAGAGCCCACGGAAACGGGAGGAATGAGCAGTTCTTC
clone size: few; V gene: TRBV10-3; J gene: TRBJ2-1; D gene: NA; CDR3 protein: CAISDYGRHNEQFF; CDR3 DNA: TGTGCCATCAGTGACTACGGGAGACACAATGAGCAGTTCTTC
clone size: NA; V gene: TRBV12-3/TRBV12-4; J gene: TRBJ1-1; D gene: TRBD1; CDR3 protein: CASSFWGRGQGNTEAFF; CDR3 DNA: TGTGCCAGCAGTTTTTGGGGGAGGGGGCAAGGGAACACTGAAGCTTTCTTT
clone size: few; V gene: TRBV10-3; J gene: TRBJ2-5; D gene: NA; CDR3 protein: CAISENRAGETQYF; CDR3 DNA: TGTGCCATCAGTGAAAACAGGGCTGGGGAGACCCAGTACTTC
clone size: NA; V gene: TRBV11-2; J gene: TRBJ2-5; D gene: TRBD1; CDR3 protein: CATHRSVPGGDLETQYF; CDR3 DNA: TGTGCCACCCACCGGAGTGTTCCAGGGGGTGACCTGGAGACCCAGTACTTC
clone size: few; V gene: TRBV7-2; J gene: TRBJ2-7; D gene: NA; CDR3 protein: CASSFGARHQTYEQYF; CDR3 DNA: TGTGCCAGCAGCTTCGGTGCGCGCCACCAAACCTACGAGCAGTACTTC
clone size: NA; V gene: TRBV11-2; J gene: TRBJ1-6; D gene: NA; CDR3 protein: CASSFQDYSLNSPLHF; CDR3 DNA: TGTGCCAGCAGCTTCCAGGACTACTCTCTTAATTCACCCCTCCACTTT
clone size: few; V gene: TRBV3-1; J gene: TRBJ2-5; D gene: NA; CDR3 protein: CASSQEVKTQYF; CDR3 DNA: TGTGCCAGCAGCCAAGAGGTGAAGACCCAGTACTTC
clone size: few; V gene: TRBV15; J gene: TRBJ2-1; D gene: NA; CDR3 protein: CATSRGGFGGGYNEQFF; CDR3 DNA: TGTGCCACCAGCAGGGGGGGTTTTGGCGGTGGATACAATGAGCAGTTCTTC
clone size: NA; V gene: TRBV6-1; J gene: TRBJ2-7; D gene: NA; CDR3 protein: CASSGTGNSYEQYF; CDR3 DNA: TGTGCCAGCAGCGGAACAGGGAACTCCTACGAGCAGTACTTC
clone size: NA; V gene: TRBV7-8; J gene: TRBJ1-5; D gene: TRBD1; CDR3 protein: CASSPWTGGGQPQHF; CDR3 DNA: TGTGCCAGCAGCCCCTGGACAGGGGGTGGACAGCCCCAGCATTTT
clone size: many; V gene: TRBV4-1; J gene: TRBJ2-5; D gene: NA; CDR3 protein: CASSQEVQGRETQYF; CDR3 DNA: TGCGCCAGCAGCCAAGAGGTCCAAGGGAGGGAGACCCAGTACTTC
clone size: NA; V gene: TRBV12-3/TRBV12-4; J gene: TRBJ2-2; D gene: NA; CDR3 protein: CASSWGMPGELFF; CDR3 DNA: TGTGCCAGCAGTTGGGGGATGCCCGGGGAGCTGTTTTTT